The 10 T cell receptor beta chains presented below share a single source sample, sequenced in a study of blood T cell repertoires in COVID-19. The assay was immunoSEQ multiplex PCR, and TCRdb's table has in-frame clones only and misses some. The sample contains 67,000 or so clones, about 86% of which appear only once. What was sequenced was peripheral blood. The receptor source for this set is a man between 65 and 85 years old with acute or convalescent COVID-19.

The rearrangement joins TRBV6-2 or TRBV6-3 to TRBJ1-2; a possible D gene is TRBD1 (5 bases). The germline gives CDR1 MNHEY, CDR2 SVGEGT. The V gene lost 6 bases and the J gene lost 10 bases, with 24 bases spanning the gap. The CDR3 totals 15 residues. The CDR3 DNA is TGTGCCAGCAGCAAGCGGATGACGGGGGTCTACATCTACACCTTC. Its translation: CASSKRMTGVYIYTF.

V gene TRBV7-3 combines with J gene TRBJ1-5, with TRBD1 as a possible D gene (6 bases). V gave up 2 bases and J gave up 9 bases, with 11 bases separating them. Germline CDR1 is SGHTA and CDR2 is FQGTGA. This CDR3 is built from 13 residues. The CDR3 DNA follows: TGTGCCAGCAGCTTACAACAGGGTTCGCCCCAGCATTTT. Translating gives CASSLQQGSPQHF.

The chain uses TRBV3-1 (or the pseudogene TRBV3-2) and TRBJ1-2; D is undetermined. V gave up 0 bases and J gave up 8 bases, with 10 bases separating them. The CDR3 length is 13 residues. Germline loops: CDR1 LGHDT, CDR2 YNNKEL (reference sequence). The CDR3 region has the DNA TGTGCCAGCAGCCAAGAATACCCAGGCGGCTACACCTTC. It specifies CASSQEYPGGYTF.

The CDR3 loop is CASSYSTWGRSANTEAFF. In DNA form, the CDR3 reads TGTGCCAGCAGTTACTCGACTTGGGGGCGGTCCGCGAACACTGAAGCTTTCTTT. This sequence joins TRBV6-2 or TRBV6-3 and TRBJ1-1; maybe TRBD1 (6 bases). The V gene lost 0 bases and the J gene lost 1 base, with 18 bases spanning the gap. This CDR3 contains 18 residues. CDR1 is MNHEY, CDR2 SVGEGT, per germline.

The V and J genes are TRBV3-1 (or the pseudogene TRBV3-2) and TRBJ1-2; 9 bases agree with TRBD1. This CDR3 contains 16 residues. From germline, CDR1 is LGHDT and CDR2 YNNKEL (reference sequence). Trimming took 3 bases from V and 8 from J; bases not matched to a gene: 13. This CDR3 is CASSQAGWDREEGYTF. The DNA of the CDR3 is TGTGCCAGCAGCCAGGCAGGATGGGACAGGGAGGAAGGCTACACCTTC.

The gene calls are TRBV7-2 and TRBJ2-3; 14 nucleotides align to TRBD2. Germline values: CDR1 SGHTA, CDR2 FQGNSA. J lost 2 bases, V lost 3 bases, and 7 bases had no gene match. The CDR3 has 18 amino acids. CDR3 protein: CASSFPGGLAGDTDTQYF. CDR3 in DNA: TGTGCCAGCAGCTTTCCCGGGGGACTAGCGGGAGACACAGATACGCAGTATTTT.

The V and J genes are TRBV5-5 and TRBJ1-4; D gene ambiguous. The CDR3 consists of 15 residues. The V end lost 1 base, the J end lost 8 bases, and 15 bases lay between the germline ends. Germline loops: CDR1 SGHKS, CDR2 YYEKEE (reference sequence). This CDR3 is CASSLSPTEREKLFF. The DNA of the CDR3 is TGTGCCAGCAGCTTGTCGCCCACGGAGAGGGAAAAACTGTTTTTT.

The chain recombines TRBV7-2 with TRBJ2-7; 8 bases match TRBD2. In germline, CDR1 is SGHTA, CDR2 FQGNSA. The junction had 8 bases not matched to a gene; V was cut back by 1 base and J by 0 bases. This CDR3 comprises 17 residues. The DNA for the CDR3 is TGTGCCAGCAGCTTAGTGGGCTGGCGGGAGGACTCCTACGAGCAGTACTTC. This codes for CASSLVGWREDSYEQYF.

This clone appeared a single time. The chain is built from TRBV4-1 and TRBJ2-2; 12 bases match TRBD2. V gave up 1 base and J gave up 6 bases; unmatched junction bases: 6. The CDR3 consists of 17 residues. In germline, CDR1 is MGHRA, CDR2 YSYEKL. CDR3 in amino acids: CASSQVLAGGPSGELFF. DNA of the CDR3: TGCGCCAGCAGCCAAGTTCTAGCGGGAGGGCCATCCGGGGAGCTGTTTTTT.

The rearrangement links TRBV7-9 to TRBJ1-4, with 8 bases that match TRBD1. The CDR3 has 14 amino acids. Germline-derived CDR1 and CDR2 are SEHNR and FQNEAQ (reference sequence). V was clipped by 3 bases and J by 8 bases; unmatched bases: 5. CDR3 loop: CASSLDREWEKLFF. The DNA of the CDR3 is TGTGCCAGCAGCTTGGACAGGGAATGGGAAAAACTGTTTTTT.